Shown below are 20 T cell receptor beta chains from a single sample sequenced in a study of T cells after somatic rescue of genetic block. Libraries were prepared by immunoSEQ multiplex PCR; TCRdb keeps only in-frame clonotypes and omits some of them. Here the sample spans approximately 67,000 clones, under 95% being singletons. The sample was peripheral blood mononuclear cells (PBMCs). The receptors here all came from a man aged 35 to 55.

The chain links TRBV5-1 to TRBJ2-5; 12 positions match TRBD2. The CDR3 contains 16 residues. In germline, CDR1 is SGHRS, CDR2 YFSETQ. V trimming: 4 bases; J trimming: 2 bases; junction bases outside the gene matches: 6. This chain's CDR3 is CASSPWTSGEQETQYF. The CDR3, as DNA: TGCGCCAGCAGCCCCTGGACTAGCGGGGAGCAAGAGACCCAGTACTTC.

This chain links TRBV19 with TRBJ2-7, with 8 bases lining up with TRBD1. V lost 3 bases, J lost 2 bases, and 3 bases stayed unmatched. CDR1 LNHDA and CDR2 SQIVND come from the germline V gene (reference sequence). The CDR3 runs 14 residues. Here the CDR3 DNA reads TGTGCCAGTAGTATCCCAGGGGGCACCTACGAGCAGTACTTC. Translated, it gives CASSIPGGTYEQYF.

The rearrangement uses TRBV6-1 and TRBJ1-4, with TRBD1 matching 9 bases. After removal of 3 bases from V and 7 bases from J, the junction contained 3 bases not matched to a gene. In germline, CDR1 is MNHNS, CDR2 SASEGT. The CDR3 loop spans 14 amino acids. CDR3 bases: TGTGCCAGCAGTGAGGGGACAGGGAGTGAAAAACTGTTTTTT. Its translation: CASSEGTGSEKLFF.

The CDR3 nucleotides are TGCGCCAGCAGCCTAGGGCCCCAGGGCTACGAGCAGTACTTC. It yields the protein CASSLGPQGYEQYF. The chain joins TRBV4-3 to TRBJ2-7; perhaps TRBD1 as D (5 bases). The CDR3 covers 14 residues. Germline loops: CDR1 LGHNA, CDR2 YSLEER. V lost 4 bases to trimming and J lost 3 bases, with 13 bases between them.

CDR3 nucleotides: TGTGCCAGCAGCTTAAACCAAGAGACCCAGTACTTC. Translating gives CASSLNQETQYF. The V and J genes are TRBV7-8 and TRBJ2-5; no clear D. Deletions cut 2 bases from V and 0 bases from J, with 1 base between. The CDR3 is made up of 12 amino acids. Per germline, CDR1 SGHVS and CDR2 FQNEAQ.

The chain is built from TRBV5-6 and TRBJ2-5; 11 bases map to TRBD2. Germline CDR1 and CDR2: SGHDT and YYEEEE. The CDR3 totals 14 residues. V lost 4 bases to trimming and J lost 5 bases; unmatched junction nucleotides: 4. The CDR3 loop is CASSPLAGAETQYF. The DNA for the CDR3 is TGTGCCAGCAGCCCACTAGCGGGGGCGGAGACCCAGTACTTC.

Only one count was recorded for this clone. J is TRBJ2-3 and V is TRBV29-1, with TRBD1 identical over 8 bases. J gave up 5 bases and V 7 bases, and 14 bases lay outside the gene matches. The CDR3 sequence is 15 residues long. The germline V gene encodes CDR1 SQVTM and CDR2 ANQGSEA. CDR3 protein: CSASRPGRGQDTQYF. The CDR3, as DNA: TGCAGCGCCTCCCGGCCCGGCAGGGGGCAAGATACGCAGTATTTT.

The genes are TRBV18 and TRBJ2-1; the match to TRBD2 covers 9 bases. This CDR3 is built from 15 residues. Unmatched junction bases numbered 4, after V lost 3 bases and J lost 4 bases. Germline-derived CDR1 and CDR2 are KGHSH and LQKENI. CDR3 sequence reads: CASSPIAGVYNEQFF. The CDR3 coding sequence is TGTGCCAGCTCACCGATAGCGGGGGTTTACAATGAGCAGTTCTTC.

The chain couples TRBV27 to TRBJ2-3; 9 positions match TRBD1. The CDR3 covers 15 residues. Germline V CDR1 and CDR2: MNHEY, SMNVEV (reference sequence). V trimming: 5 bases; J trimming: 1 base; junction bases outside the gene matches: 4. The CDR3 region is CASSGRDRGTDTQYF. The CDR3 nucleotides read TGTGCCAGCAGTGGACGGGACAGGGGCACAGATACGCAGTATTTT.

The V gene is TRBV5-5, the J gene TRBJ1-3; the match to TRBD1 covers 7 bases. The CDR3 covers 15 residues. Germline loops: CDR1 SGHKS, CDR2 YYEKEE (reference sequence). Trimming at V came to 2 bases and at J to 3 bases, leaving 5 bases not matched to a gene. DNA for the CDR3: TGTGCCAGCAGCTTAATAACAGGGGTTGGAAACACCATATATTTT. Translated, it gives CASSLITGVGNTIYF.

V and J are TRBV6-5 and TRBJ2-1; tentative D call: TRBD1 (6 bases). From germline, CDR1 is MNHEY and CDR2 SVGAGI. The length of the CDR3 is 13 residues. V lost 5 bases to trimming and J lost 2 bases, with 7 bases between them. As DNA, the CDR3 is TGTGCCAGCAGTCGGACAGCCTACAATGAGCAGTTCTTC. Translating gives CASSRTAYNEQFF.

The chain combines TRBV5-1 with TRBJ2-7, with 10 bases lining up with TRBD1. The V segment lost 2 bases and the J segment 0 bases; nucleotides outside the gene matches: 2. This CDR3 has 15 amino acids. CDR1 SGHRS and CDR2 YFSETQ come from the germline V gene. CDR3 region: CASSLGTGASYEQYF. In nucleotides, the CDR3 is TGCGCCAGCAGCTTAGGGACAGGGGCCTCCTACGAGCAGTACTTC.

The chain combines TRBV6-1 with TRBJ2-4; 8 nucleotides match TRBD2. Germline V CDR1 and CDR2: MNHNS, SASEGT. V was pared by 5 bases and J by 7 bases, with 4 bases of the junction left unmatched. The length of the CDR3 is 13 residues. CDR3 region: CASSTGGQNIQYF. CDR3 nucleotide sequence: TGTGCCAGCAGTACGGGGGGGCAGAACATTCAGTACTTC.

V is TRBV18 and J is TRBJ2-7; D may be TRBD2 (5 bases). The CDR3 has 13 amino acids. Trimming shortened V by 3 bases and J by 2 bases, and 8 bases separated the two germline ends. The germline CDR1 and CDR2 sequences are KGHSH and LQKENI. CDR3 amino acids: CASSPRETYEQYF. The CDR3 DNA is TGTGCCAGCTCACCGAGGGAAACCTACGAGCAGTACTTC.

The V and J genes are TRBV6-1 and TRBJ2-2; the D is unclear. Trimming took 11 bases from V and 0 from J, leaving 13 bases between them. Germline CDR1 and CDR2: MNHNS and SASEGT. The length of the CDR3 is 14 residues. CDR3 nucleotides: TGTGCCTCTACGGTGTTGTCGAACACCGGGGAGCTGTTTTTT. Its translation: CASTVLSNTGELFF.

The CDR3 nucleotides read TGTGCCAGTAGTATAAGGGCTAGTGGCACTGAAGCTTTCTTT. This sequence encodes CASSIRASGTEAFF. The chain combines TRBV19 with TRBJ1-1; D unclear. Per the germline V gene, CDR1 is LNHDA and CDR2 is SQIVND (reference sequence). V was clipped by 2 bases and J by 4 bases, with 11 bases between them. This CDR3 comprises 14 residues.

The V call is TRBV28, the J call TRBJ2-3; D ambiguous. Looked up from germline, CDR1 is MDHEN and CDR2 is SYDVKM. Trimming pared 1 base from V and 0 bases from J, leaving 11 bases between. This CDR3 spans 16 amino acids. CDR3 residues: CASSLLGQASTDTQYF. Written as DNA, the CDR3 is TGTGCCAGCAGTTTATTGGGCCAGGCAAGCACAGATACGCAGTATTTT.

The rearrangement uses TRBV10-3 and TRBJ2-6; 7 nucleotides align to TRBD1. The V gene end was trimmed by 4 bases and the J gene end by 3 bases; junction bases not matched to a gene: 3. From germline, CDR1 is ENHRY and CDR2 SYGVKD. The CDR3 has 15 residues. The CDR3 region is CAISGQGGGANVLTF. CDR3 coding DNA: TGTGCCATCAGTGGACAGGGTGGTGGGGCCAACGTCCTGACTTTC.

The CDR3, as DNA: TGTGCCAGCAGCTCAGCCCCCAGGGGGCGAATAGGGACCCAGTACTTC. Amino acids: CASSSAPRGRIGTQYF. V and J are TRBV11-2 and TRBJ2-5, with 8 positions matching TRBD1. Germline V gene data show CDR1 as SGHAT and CDR2 as FQNNGV. CDR3 length: 16 amino acids. V was clipped by 4 bases and J by 7 bases; unmatched bases: 14. Together with reference TRBV11-2 and TRBJ2-5, the CDR3 gives the full variable domain: EAGVAQSPRYKIIEKRQSVAFWCNPISGHATLYWYQQILGQGPKLLIQFQNNGVVDDSQLPKDRFSAERLKGVDSTLKIQPAKLEDSAVYLCASSSAPRGRIGTQYFGPGTRLLVL.

This sequence joins TRBV2 and TRBJ1-5, with 7 bases that match TRBD1. Germline trimming cut 8 bases from V and 2 bases from J; bases unmatched to any gene: 6. The germline V gene encodes CDR1 SNHLY and CDR2 FYNNEI. The CDR3 consists of 14 residues. CDR3 nucleotide sequence: TGTGCCAGCGGCCGCCAGGGGGGCAATCAGCCCCAGCATTTT. Translation gives CASGRQGGNQPQHF.